This T cell receptor beta chain appears in the sequencing data of a study of patients and donors after allogeneic stem cell transplantation. TCRdb passed the RT-PCR reads through MiXCR, listing each CDR3 protein once. Of hundreds of thousands of distinct CDR3 sequences listed, around two fifths were seen once; the top ten hold 11%. The germline V gene encodes CDR1 DFQATT and CDR2 SNEGSKA (reference sequence). V was cut by 1 base and J by 1 base, with 6 bases left in between. The CDR3 runs to 13 residues. The clonotype originates from a human donor who was either an allogeneic HSCT recipient or a stem cell or donor lymphocyte infusion donor (not recorded which). It is not recorded whose cells these are; they may come from a transplant donor. The rearrangement uses TRBV20-1 and TRBJ2-3; D call uncertain. Sequences were obtained from blood, either unsorted or a sorted T cell fraction (not recorded which). CDR3 amino acids: CSARGQGTDTQYF. CDR3 sequence (DNA): TGCAGTGCTAGAGGGCAGGGCACAGATACGCAGTATTTT.